This section outlines one T cell receptor (beta chain) sequence together with its context. This specimen comes from a study of blood T cell repertoires in COVID-19. At the level of the study: From the United States, Italy and Spain came samples of acute and convalescent COVID-19. Nucleic acid was either cDNA or gDNA, and it came from T cells, B-cell-depleted T cells, or PBMCs.

This CDR3 is built from 15 residues. The V and J ends lost 5 bases and 0 bases respectively, with 12 bases between them. CDR1 and CDR2 from the germline V gene are MDHEN and SYDVKM. TCRdb's table, derived via immunoSEQ multiplex PCR, lists solely in-frame clones and lacks some. The data show tens of thousands of clones, about nine tenths seen once. The TCR originated in a human donor in a cohort sampled during active COVID-19. This sequence joins TRBV28 and TRBJ2-3; the D gene is possibly TRBD1 (7 bases). The sample taken for sequencing was peripheral blood. CDR3 in DNA: TGTGCCAGCAGTGCGCGGGACAGCAGCACAGATACGCAGTATTTT. This sequence encodes CASSARDSSTDTQYF.